One sample yielded the 15 T cell receptor beta chains listed below, sequenced in a study of sequential checkpoint blockade in melanoma. Noted treatment: randomized to nivolumab then ipilimumab (arm A) or the reverse (arm B). TCRdb keeps only in-frame clones here, not all; method: immunoSEQ multiplex PCR. This table holds 20,000 or so clones, over 70% found once. Source: CD8+ T cells sorted from blood (inferred from file names), taken from a patient given nivolumab and ipilimumab in sequence. The receptor set was obtained from a human donor with melanoma.

This clone was observed a handful of times. The chain uses TRBV28 and TRBJ1-5; TRBD1 matches at 9 bases. The J segment lost 6 bases and the V segment lost 5 bases, leaving 5 bases of the junction unmatched. This CDR3 has 14 residues. The V gene's germline CDR1 is MDHEN and CDR2 SYDVKM. CDR3 nucleotides: TGTGCCAGCAGTACAGGGGGCGGTGGTCAGCCCCAGCATTTT. As protein: CASSTGGGGQPQHF.

This chain uses TRBV6-6 with TRBJ1-5; TRBD1 might be the D (5 bases). CDR1 MNHNY and CDR2 SVGAGI come from the germline V gene (reference sequence). Trimming cost V 5 bases and J 0 bases, with 11 bases left between them. This CDR3 region has 15 residues. In nucleotides, the CDR3 is TGTGCCAGCAGTAAGGACACCTATAGCAATCAGCCCCAGCATTTT. The encoded protein is CASSKDTYSNQPQHF.

This clone was picked up a small number of times. V is TRBV27 and J is TRBJ1-5; TRBD1 matches at 7 bases. This CDR3 has 15 amino acids. V lost 5 bases, J lost 2 bases, and 6 bases stayed unmatched. Looked up from germline, CDR1 is MNHEY and CDR2 is SMNVEV (reference sequence). CDR3 bases: TGTGCCAGCAGTCAAACAGGGGCAGGCAATCAGCCCCAGCATTTT. This sequence encodes CASSQTGAGNQPQHF.

The V gene is TRBV9, the J gene TRBJ2-7; 8 bases match TRBD1. The CDR3 spans 14 residues. Germline CDR1 is SGDLS and CDR2 is YYNGEE. Trimming removed 3 bases from V and 4 bases from J; junction bases left unmatched: 6. The CDR3 sequence: CASSEGQDDYEQYF. The DNA of the CDR3 is TGTGCCAGCAGCGAGGGACAGGATGATTACGAGCAGTACTTC.

The CDR3 nucleotides are TGTGCCAGCAGCTCCTCTGGACAGGGGGTAAATCAGCCCCAGCATTTT. Translating it yields CASSSSGQGVNQPQHF. This chain connects TRBV7-9 to TRBJ1-5; 10 nucleotides align to TRBD1. The V gene end was trimmed by 4 bases and the J gene end by 4 bases; junction bases not matched to a gene: 7. The CDR3 has 16 amino acids. The germline CDR1 and CDR2 sequences are SEHNR and FQNEAQ (reference sequence).

The chain recombines TRBV10-3 with TRBJ1-1; 8 positions match TRBD1. The CDR3 totals 14 residues. With V trimmed by 10 bases and J by 4 bases, 11 bases remained unmatched. CDR1 is ENHRY and CDR2 is SYGVKD in the germline V gene. Here the CDR3 DNA reads TGTGCCACCAGAGGGTCTACAGGGGGCACTGAAGCTTTCTTT. Residues: CATRGSTGGTEAFF.

This chain uses TRBV19 with TRBJ2-7; TRBD1 aligns across 9 bases. This CDR3 comprises 14 residues. V lost 3 bases to trimming and J lost 3 bases; unmatched junction nucleotides: 3. Germline-derived CDR1 and CDR2 are LNHDA and SQIVND (reference sequence). For the CDR3, the DNA is TGTGCCAGTAGTATCCTGGGACAGGGCTACGAGCAGTACTTC. As protein: CASSILGQGYEQYF.

The chain joins TRBV28 to TRBJ2-7, with a possible D match to TRBD1 (5 bases). There are 14 residues in the CDR3. Germline V CDR1 and CDR2: MDHEN, SYDVKM. Trimming left V 7 bases short and J 3 bases short, with 16 bases between. In DNA form, the CDR3 reads TGTGCCAGCAAGTTTGCCGACAGCGTCTACGAGCAGTACTTC. Translating it yields CASKFADSVYEQYF.

This clone is categorized as medium-sized. The chain recombines TRBV30 with TRBJ2-7; D gene unclear. CDR3 length equals 12 residues. In germline, CDR1 is GTSNPN, CDR2 SVGIG (reference sequence). V shed 0 bases and J shed 4 bases, with 7 bases lying between them. The chain's CDR3 is CAWSVLRYEQYF. The CDR3 coding sequence is TGTGCCTGGAGTGTACTAAGGTACGAGCAGTACTTC.

The rearrangement joins TRBV30 to TRBJ1-1; D unresolved. CDR1 and CDR2 (germline): GTSNPN, SVGIG (reference sequence). Trimming pared 0 bases from V and 7 bases from J, leaving 12 bases between. The CDR3 has 13 residues. The DNA of the CDR3 is TGTGCCTGGAGTGTACCCCCTGGACTTGAAGCTTTCTTT. Amino acid sequence: CAWSVPPGLEAFF.

The V call is TRBV5-5, the J call TRBJ1-5, with a weak D call TRBD1 (6 bases). V lost 2 bases and J lost 8, with 8 bases in between. The CDR3 runs 12 residues. Germline V gene sequence: CDR1 SGHKS, CDR2 YYEKEE (reference sequence). CDR3 bases: TGTGCCAGCAGCTTAGGGGGTAAGCCCCAGCATTTT. Amino acid sequence: CASSLGGKPQHF.

The rearrangement joins TRBV11-1 to TRBJ2-7; D gene unclear. Germline values: CDR1 SGHAT, CDR2 FQDESV (reference sequence). CDR3 length: 14 residues. The germline V and J ends were trimmed by 5 bases and 0 bases, with 11 bases remaining between them. The CDR3 here is CASSSKAPSYEQYF. Written as DNA, the CDR3 is TGTGCCAGCAGCAGCAAAGCTCCCTCCTACGAGCAGTACTTC.

The chain is built from TRBV5-1 and TRBJ1-1; D not certain. The CDR3 contains 14 residues. The germline V and J ends were trimmed by 1 base and 1 base, with 8 bases remaining between them. From germline, CDR1 is SGHRS and CDR2 YFSETQ. Here the CDR3 reads CASSLPFSNTEAFF. The CDR3 region has the DNA TGCGCCAGCAGCTTGCCATTTTCGAACACTGAAGCTTTCTTT.

V and J are TRBV9 and TRBJ2-7; the match to TRBD1 covers 8 bases. Per the germline V gene, CDR1 is SGDLS and CDR2 is YYNGEE. CDR3 size: 14 residues. The ends lost 4 bases at V and 5 bases at J; junction bases unmatched: 8. The CDR3 reads CASSPRTGLDEQYF. As DNA, the CDR3 is TGTGCCAGCAGCCCCCGGACAGGGTTGGACGAGCAGTACTTC.

The V call is TRBV15, the J call TRBJ2-7, with 10 bases that match TRBD2. CDR3 length: 15 residues. The trim removed 0 bases at V and 3 bases at J, leaving 2 bases unmatched. Germline V gives CDR1 LNHNV, CDR2 YYDKDF (reference sequence). As DNA, the CDR3 is TGTGCCACCAGCAGAGATAGACTAGCGGGCTACGAGCAGTACTTC. This sequence encodes CATSRDRLAGYEQYF.